This T cell receptor (beta chain) was profiled in a study of CD8 T cells in Susac syndrome. TCR beta sequences were obtained from blood CD8+ and CD4+ T cells. CDR1 and CDR2 (germline): MNHNS, SASEGT. This CDR3 region has 16 residues. Losses at the gene ends were 4 bases for V and 6 bases for J; bases not matched to a gene: 11. An amount of RNA that ranged from roughly 0.45 to 1 ug was reverse transcribed with random hexamers. TCRdb passed the immunoSEQ multiplex PCR reads through MiXCR, listing each CDR3 protein once. The table has 170,000 or so distinct CDR3 sequences, about 95% seen once; the top ten hold around 0.16%.

The TCR was taken from a human donor with multiple sclerosis. Sequencing used CD8+ T cells from PBMCs. The chain carries TRBV6-1 and TRBJ2-1, with 8 bases fitting TRBD1. The CDR3 here is CASSGAPDRGGNEQFF. The DNA for the CDR3 is TGTGCCAGCAGTGGGGCCCCCGACAGGGGTGGCAATGAGCAGTTCTTC.